A single sample is the source of the 3 T cell receptor beta chains below, sequenced in a study of T cell changes during pregnancy in multiple sclerosis. Using immunoSEQ multiplex PCR, the repertoire was profiled, and TCRdb retains in-frame clones only, with some absent. This sample has about 59,000 clones, with approximately 90% found just once. This material consisted of peripheral blood, taken in the third trimester of pregnancy. These receptors all come from a female donor in good health, enrolled as a control in a pregnancy study.

The chain combines TRBV4-3 with TRBJ2-2, with D possibly being TRBD1 (6 bases). Germline V gene lookup returns CDR1 LGHNA and CDR2 YSLEER. V dropped 0 bases and J dropped 3 bases, with 14 bases sitting between them. The CDR3 covers 17 residues. The CDR3 DNA reads as TGCGCCAGCAGCCAAGAAGGGAACAGGGATGACACCGGGGAGCTGTTTTTT. Its translation is CASSQEGNRDDTGELFF.

The V call is TRBV7-2, the J call TRBJ2-1; 12 nucleotides match TRBD2. In germline, CDR1 is SGHTA, CDR2 FQGNSA. V was pared by 7 bases and J by 9 bases, with 13 bases of the junction left unmatched. The CDR3 extends over 16 amino acids. CDR3: CASTSSLAGGPSEQFF. The CDR3 nucleotides are TGTGCCAGCACCTCGTCTCTAGCGGGAGGGCCGAGTGAGCAGTTCTTC.

The V and J genes are TRBV6-1 and TRBJ2-5; a possible D gene is TRBD2 (7 bases). The CDR3 is 15 residues long. Between the trimmed V and J ends, which lost 3 bases and 0 bases, there was a span of 11 bases. Germline values: CDR1 MNHNS, CDR2 SASEGT. CDR3 bases: TGTGCCAGCAGTGAGCGGGGGCTGTACCAAGAGACCCAGTACTTC. It yields the protein CASSERGLYQETQYF.